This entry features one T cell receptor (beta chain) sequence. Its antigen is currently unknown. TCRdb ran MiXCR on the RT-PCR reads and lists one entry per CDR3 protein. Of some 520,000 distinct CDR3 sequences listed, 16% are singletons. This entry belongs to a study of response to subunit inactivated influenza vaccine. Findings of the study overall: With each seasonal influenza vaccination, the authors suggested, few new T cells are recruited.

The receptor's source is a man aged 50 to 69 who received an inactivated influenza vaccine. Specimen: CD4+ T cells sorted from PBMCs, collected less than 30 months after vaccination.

The CDR3 reads CSASPSGTSSYNEQFF. The CDR3 DNA sequence: TGCAGTGCTAGCCCCAGCGGCACCAGCTCCTACAATGAGCAGTTCTTC. V gene TRBV20-1 combines with J gene TRBJ2-1, with D perhaps matching TRBD2 (5 bases). The CDR3 has 16 amino acids. Germline V CDR1 and CDR2: DFQATT, SNEGSKA (reference sequence). V lost 3 bases and J lost 0, with 15 bases in between.